This T cell receptor (beta chain) was sequenced in a study of T cell responses to AZD1222 COVID-19 vaccine. In the case of this clone: The antigen is undetermined.

Produced via immunoSEQ multiplex PCR; TCRdb's table is partial and in-frame only. The table includes 100,000 to 150,000 clones, 80% to 95% detected once. Study-level results: Most donors were white British, females outnumbered males, and clonal diversity was possibly underestimated. Epitopes outside B.1.351 and B.1.1.7 mutated regions reportedly drew nearly half of spike TCRs. Baseline seropositivity characterized only 5 to 7 AZD1222 recipients. There were vaccine-associated CD4 TCRs across spike, dominant at 160-218 and 743-854.

Sequenced material: peripheral blood, taken on day 0 of AZD1222 vaccination. This receptor was identified in an adult in good health.

The CDR3 spells CASITRDREIGGYTF. The CDR3 coding sequence is TGTGCCAGCATCACGAGGGACAGGGAAATTGGTGGCTACACCTTC. The rearrangement links TRBV6-5 to TRBJ1-2; TRBD1 matches 9 bases. V trimming: 7 bases; J trimming: 7 bases; junction bases outside the gene matches: 13. There are 15 residues in the CDR3. The V gene's germline CDR1 is MNHEY and CDR2 SVGAGI.